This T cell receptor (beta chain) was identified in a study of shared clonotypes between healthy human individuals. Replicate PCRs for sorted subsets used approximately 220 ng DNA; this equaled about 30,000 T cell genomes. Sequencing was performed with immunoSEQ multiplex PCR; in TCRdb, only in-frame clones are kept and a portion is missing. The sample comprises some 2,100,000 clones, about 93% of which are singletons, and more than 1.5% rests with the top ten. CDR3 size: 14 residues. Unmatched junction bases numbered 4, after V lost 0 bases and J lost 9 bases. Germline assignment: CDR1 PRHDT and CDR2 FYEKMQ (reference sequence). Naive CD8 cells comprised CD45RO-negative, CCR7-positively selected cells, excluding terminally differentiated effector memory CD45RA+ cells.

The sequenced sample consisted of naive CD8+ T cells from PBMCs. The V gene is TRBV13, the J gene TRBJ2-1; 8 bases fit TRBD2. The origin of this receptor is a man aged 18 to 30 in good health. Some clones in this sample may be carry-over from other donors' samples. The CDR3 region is CASSLGPLAGEQFF. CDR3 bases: TGTGCCAGCAGCTTAGGACCCCTAGCGGGTGAGCAGTTCTTC.